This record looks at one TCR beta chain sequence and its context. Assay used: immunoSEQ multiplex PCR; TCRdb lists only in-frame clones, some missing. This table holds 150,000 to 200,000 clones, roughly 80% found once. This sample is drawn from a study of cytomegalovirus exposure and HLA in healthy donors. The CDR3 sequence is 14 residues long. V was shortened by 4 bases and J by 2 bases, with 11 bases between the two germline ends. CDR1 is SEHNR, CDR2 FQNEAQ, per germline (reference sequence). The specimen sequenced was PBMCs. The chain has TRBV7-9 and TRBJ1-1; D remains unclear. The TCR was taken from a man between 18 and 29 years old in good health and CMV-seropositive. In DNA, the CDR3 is TGTGCCAGCAGCTATAGGACGGGAAACACTGAAGCTTTCTTT. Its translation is CASSYRTGNTEAFF.